This T cell receptor beta chain was observed in a study of cytomegalovirus exposure and HLA in healthy donors. Study-wide points: The classifier reportedly diagnosed cytomegalovirus status with high sensitivity and specificity.

Remarks on this clone: What it recognizes is unknown.

Primers included in the PCR were 60 Vbeta and 13 Jbeta primers. The protocol was immunoSEQ multiplex PCR, while the TCRdb copy is restricted to in-frame clones and leaves out a portion. This table holds about 82,000 clones, 65% to 75% found once. CDR1 MGHRA and CDR2 YSYEKL come from the germline V gene. CDR3 length: 18 amino acids. After removal of 2 bases from V and 4 bases from J, the junction contained 12 bases not matched to a gene. This rearrangement joins TRBV4-1 to TRBJ2-2, with 8 bases fitting TRBD2. The sequenced sample consisted of PBMCs. The receptor was isolated from a man between 35 and 55 years old in good health and CMV-seropositive. The CDR3 region has the DNA TGCGCCAGCAGCCAACTGACGTTAGCGGGAAAGGGCACCGGGGAGCTGTTTTTT. The encoded protein is CASSQLTLAGKGTGELFF.